This paragraph covers one T cell receptor beta chain sequence. Antigen specificity is unknown. These data are taken from a study of T-cell reconstitution after alpha-beta-depleted transplantation in children. The authors prepared the TCRbeta library with unique molecular identifiers. TCRdb called the PCR reads again in MiXCR, with one record for every CDR3 protein. The sample lists under 50,000 distinct CDR3 sequences; approximately 52% were seen once. Findings and caveats of the study: Diversity of TCRbeta at day 60 was high in some patients, arising from surviving recipient T cells and thymic progenitors. The authors attributed T-cell counts and diversity one year after transplant mostly to newly produced T cells. Two months or so post-transplant, alpha-beta T cells reportedly derived from several hundred expanded graft clones.

The germline V gene encodes CDR1 SEHNR and CDR2 FQNEAQ (reference sequence). V gave up 8 bases and J gave up 5 bases, with 16 bases separating them. CDR3 length: 13 residues. The TCR was taken from a boy less than two years old with SCID, due to receive a stem cell transplant. This chain joins TRBV7-9 and TRBJ2-7, with D uncertain. The sample was peripheral blood, taken before TCRalphabeta/CD19-depleted stem cell transplant. The chain's CDR3 is CASVPQRRDEQYF. The CDR3 nucleotides read TGTGCCAGCGTCCCTCAGCGCCGGGACGAGCAGTACTTC.